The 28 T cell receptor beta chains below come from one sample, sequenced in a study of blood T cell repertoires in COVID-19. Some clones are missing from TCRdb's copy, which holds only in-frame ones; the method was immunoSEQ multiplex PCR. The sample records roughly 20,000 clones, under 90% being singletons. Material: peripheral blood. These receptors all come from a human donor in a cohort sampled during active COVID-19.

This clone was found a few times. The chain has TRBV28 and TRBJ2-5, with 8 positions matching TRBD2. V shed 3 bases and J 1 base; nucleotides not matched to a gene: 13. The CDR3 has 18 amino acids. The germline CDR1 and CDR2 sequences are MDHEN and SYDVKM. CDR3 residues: CASSLSPGLGSLQETQYF. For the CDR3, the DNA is TGTGCCAGCAGTTTGTCCCCGGGACTAGGGTCGCTCCAAGAGACCCAGTACTTC.

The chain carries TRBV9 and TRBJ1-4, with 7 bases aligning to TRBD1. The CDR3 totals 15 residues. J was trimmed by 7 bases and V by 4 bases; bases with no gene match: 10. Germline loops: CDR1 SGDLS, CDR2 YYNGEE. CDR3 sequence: CASSSSVGGSEKLFF. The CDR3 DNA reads TGTGCCAGCAGCTCAAGTGTAGGGGGCAGTGAAAAACTGTTTTTT.

The CDR3 DNA reads as TGCAGCGTTGAAGCCAGACGGGGGGGAACTGAAAAACTGTTTTTT. It specifies CSVEARRGGTEKLFF. The J gene is TRBJ1-4, the V gene TRBV29-1, with TRBD1 as a possible D gene (5 bases). Per germline, CDR1 SQVTM and CDR2 ANQGSEA. This CDR3 contains 15 residues. The germline V and J ends were trimmed by 1 base and 7 bases, with 16 bases remaining between them.

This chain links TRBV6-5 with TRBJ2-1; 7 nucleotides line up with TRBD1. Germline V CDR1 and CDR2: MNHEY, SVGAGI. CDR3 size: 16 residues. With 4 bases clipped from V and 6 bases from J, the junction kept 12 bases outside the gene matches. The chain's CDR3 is CASSSERQGRFNEQFF. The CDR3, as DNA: TGTGCCAGCAGTTCAGAACGACAGGGTAGATTCAATGAGCAGTTCTTC.

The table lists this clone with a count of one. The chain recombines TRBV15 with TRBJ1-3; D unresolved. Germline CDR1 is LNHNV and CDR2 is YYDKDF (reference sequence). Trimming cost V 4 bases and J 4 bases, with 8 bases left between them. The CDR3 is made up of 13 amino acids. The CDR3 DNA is TGTGCCACCAGCACGGGGTTCGGAAACACCATATATTTT. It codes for CATSTGFGNTIYF.

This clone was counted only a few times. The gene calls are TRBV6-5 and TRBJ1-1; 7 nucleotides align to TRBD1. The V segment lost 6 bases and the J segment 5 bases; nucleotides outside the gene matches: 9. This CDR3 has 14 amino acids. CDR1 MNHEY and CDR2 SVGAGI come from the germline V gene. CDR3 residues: CASSPTGLWTEAFF. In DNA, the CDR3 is TGTGCCAGCAGCCCGACAGGGCTTTGGACTGAAGCTTTCTTT.

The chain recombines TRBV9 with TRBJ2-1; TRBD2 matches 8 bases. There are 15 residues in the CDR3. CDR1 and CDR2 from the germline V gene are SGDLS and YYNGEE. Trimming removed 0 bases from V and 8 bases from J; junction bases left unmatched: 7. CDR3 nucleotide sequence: TGTGCCAGCAGCGTAGGGGGACTAGTTACGTATGAGCAGTTCTTC. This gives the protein CASSVGGLVTYEQFF. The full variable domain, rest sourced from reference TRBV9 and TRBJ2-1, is DSGVTQTPKHLITATGQRVTLRCSPRSGDLSVYWYQQSLDQGLQFLIQYYNGEERAKGNILERFSAQQFPDLHSELNLSSLELGDSALYFCASSVGGLVTYEQFFGPGTRLTVL.

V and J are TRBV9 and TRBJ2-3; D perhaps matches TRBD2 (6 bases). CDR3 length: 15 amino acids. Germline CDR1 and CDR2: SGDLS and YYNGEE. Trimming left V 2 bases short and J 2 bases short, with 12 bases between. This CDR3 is CASSVGGTYTDTQYF. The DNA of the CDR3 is TGTGCCAGCAGCGTCGGCGGGACTTACACAGATACGCAGTATTTT.

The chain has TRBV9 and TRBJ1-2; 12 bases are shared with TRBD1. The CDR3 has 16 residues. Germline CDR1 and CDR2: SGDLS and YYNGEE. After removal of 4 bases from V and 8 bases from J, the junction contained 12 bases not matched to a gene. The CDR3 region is CASSSSGTGGLDGYTF. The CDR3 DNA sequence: TGTGCCAGCAGCTCCTCCGGGACAGGGGGCTTGGACGGCTACACCTTC.

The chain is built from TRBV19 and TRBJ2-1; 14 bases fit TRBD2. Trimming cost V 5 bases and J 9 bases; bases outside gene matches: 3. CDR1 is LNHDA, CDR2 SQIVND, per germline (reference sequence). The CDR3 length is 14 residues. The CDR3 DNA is TGTGCCAGTAGTCTGGGACTAGCGGGGGTTGAGCAGTTCTTC. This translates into CASSLGLAGVEQFF.

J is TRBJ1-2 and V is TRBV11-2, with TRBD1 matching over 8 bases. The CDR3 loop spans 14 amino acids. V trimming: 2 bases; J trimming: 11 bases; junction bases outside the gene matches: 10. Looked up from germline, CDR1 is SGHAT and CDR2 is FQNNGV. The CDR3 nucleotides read TGTGCCAGCAGCTTATTGGACAGGGAGGAAGGTTACACCTTC. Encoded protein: CASSLLDREEGYTF. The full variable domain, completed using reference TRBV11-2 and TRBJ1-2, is EAGVAQSPRYKIIEKRQSVAFWCNPISGHATLYWYQQILGQGPKLLIQFQNNGVVDDSQLPKDRFSAERLKGVDSTLKIQPAKLEDSAVYLCASSLLDREEGYTFGSGTRLTVV.

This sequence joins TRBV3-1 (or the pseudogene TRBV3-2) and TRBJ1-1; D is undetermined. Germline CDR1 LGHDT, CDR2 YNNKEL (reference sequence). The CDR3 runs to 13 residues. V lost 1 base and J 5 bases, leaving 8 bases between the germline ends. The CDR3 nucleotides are TGTGCCAGCAGCCAAGCCCACGGGACTGAAGCTTTCTTT. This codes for CASSQAHGTEAFF.

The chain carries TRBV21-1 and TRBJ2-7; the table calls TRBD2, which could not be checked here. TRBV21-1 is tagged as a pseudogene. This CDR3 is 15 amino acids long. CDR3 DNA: TGTGCCAGCAGCACGCAACTAGCGAACCTTGGAGAGCAGTACTTC. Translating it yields CASSTQLANLGEQYF.

This CDR3 reads CSVAGGTNTEAFF. In DNA form, the CDR3 reads TGCAGCGTTGCGGGGGGAACAAACACTGAAGCTTTCTTT. This chain connects TRBV29-1 to TRBJ1-1; possibly TRBD1 for D (5 bases). Looked up from germline, CDR1 is SQVTM and CDR2 is ANQGSEA. The length of the CDR3 is 13 residues. Trimming removed 4 bases at V and 2 bases at J, with 11 bases between.

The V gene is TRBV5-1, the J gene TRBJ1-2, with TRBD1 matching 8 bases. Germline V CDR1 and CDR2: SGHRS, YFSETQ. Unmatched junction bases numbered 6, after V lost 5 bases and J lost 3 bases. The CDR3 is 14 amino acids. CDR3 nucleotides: TGCGCCAGCAGGGGAGGACAGGGAGACTATGGCTACACCTTC. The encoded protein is CASRGGQGDYGYTF. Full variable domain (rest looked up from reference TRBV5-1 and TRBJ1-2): KAGVTQTPRYLIKTRGQQVTLSCSPISGHRSVSWYQQTPGQGLQFLFEYFSETQRNKGNFPGRFSGRQFSNSRSEMNVSTLELGDSALYLCASRGGQGDYGYTFGSGTRLTVV.

The CDR3 region is CASSFRQGAGEKLFF. CDR3 sequence (DNA): TGTGCCAGCAGCTTTCGACAGGGGGCAGGGGAAAAACTGTTTTTT. The chain employs TRBV5-6 and TRBJ1-4, with 10 positions matching TRBD1. Germline values: CDR1 SGHDT, CDR2 YYEEEE. The trim removed 2 bases at V and 8 bases at J, leaving 6 bases unmatched. The CDR3 is 15 amino acids.

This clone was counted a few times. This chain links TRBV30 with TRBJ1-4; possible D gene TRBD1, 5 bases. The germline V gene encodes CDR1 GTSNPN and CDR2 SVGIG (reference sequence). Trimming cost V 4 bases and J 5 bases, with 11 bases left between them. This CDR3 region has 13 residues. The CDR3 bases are TGTGCCTGGAAAGACGCAGGGAATGAAAAACTGTTTTTT. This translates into CAWKDAGNEKLFF.

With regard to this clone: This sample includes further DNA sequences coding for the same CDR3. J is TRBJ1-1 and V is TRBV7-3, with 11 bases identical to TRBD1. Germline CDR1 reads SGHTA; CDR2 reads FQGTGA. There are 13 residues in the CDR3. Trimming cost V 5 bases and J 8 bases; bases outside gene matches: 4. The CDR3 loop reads CASSPGTGGEAFF. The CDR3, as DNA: TGTGCCAGCAGCCCAGGGACAGGGGGGGAAGCTTTCTTT. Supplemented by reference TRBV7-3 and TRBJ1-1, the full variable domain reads GAGVSQTPSNKVTEKGKYVELRCDPISGHTALYWYRQSLGQGPEFLIYFQGTGAADDSGLPNDRFFAVRPEGSVSTLKIQRTERGDSAVYLCASSPGTGGEAFFGQGTRLTVV.

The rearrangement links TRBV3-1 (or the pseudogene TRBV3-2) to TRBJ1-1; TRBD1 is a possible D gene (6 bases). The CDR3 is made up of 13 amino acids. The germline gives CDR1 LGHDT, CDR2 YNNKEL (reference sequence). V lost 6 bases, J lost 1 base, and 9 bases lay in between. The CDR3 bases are TGTGCCAGCAGAACAGGGAAGAACACTGAAGCTTTCTTT. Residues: CASRTGKNTEAFF.

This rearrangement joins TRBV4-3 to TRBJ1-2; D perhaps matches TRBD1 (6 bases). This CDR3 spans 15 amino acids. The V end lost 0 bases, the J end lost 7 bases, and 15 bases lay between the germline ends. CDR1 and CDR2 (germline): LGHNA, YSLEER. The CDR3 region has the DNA TGCGCCAGCAGCCAAGATAAAAGCAGGGGTGGTGGCTACACCTTC. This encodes CASSQDKSRGGGYTF.

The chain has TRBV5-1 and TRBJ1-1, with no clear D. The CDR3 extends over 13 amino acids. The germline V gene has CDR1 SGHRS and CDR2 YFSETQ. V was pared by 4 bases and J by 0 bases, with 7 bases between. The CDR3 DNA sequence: TGCGCCAGCAGCCCCAGGTTGAACACTGAAGCTTTCTTT. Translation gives CASSPRLNTEAFF.

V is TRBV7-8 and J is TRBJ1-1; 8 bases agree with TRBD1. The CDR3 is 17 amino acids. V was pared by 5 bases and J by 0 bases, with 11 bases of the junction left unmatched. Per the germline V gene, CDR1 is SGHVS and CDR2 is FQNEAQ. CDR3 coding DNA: TGTGCCAGCAGCCTTCAGGGGGCGCGGGGTATGAACACTGAAGCTTTCTTT. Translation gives CASSLQGARGMNTEAFF.

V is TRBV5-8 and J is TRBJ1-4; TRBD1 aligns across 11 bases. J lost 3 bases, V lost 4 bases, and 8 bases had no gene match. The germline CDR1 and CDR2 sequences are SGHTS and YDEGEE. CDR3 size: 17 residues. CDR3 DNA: TGTGCCAGCAGCCCGAGGACAGGGGGCTTAGCTAATGAAAAACTGTTTTTT. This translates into CASSPRTGGLANEKLFF.

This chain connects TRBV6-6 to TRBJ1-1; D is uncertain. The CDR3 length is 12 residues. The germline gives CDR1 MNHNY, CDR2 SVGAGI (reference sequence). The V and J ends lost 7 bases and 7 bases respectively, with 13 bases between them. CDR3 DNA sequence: TGTGCCAGCACCTATGAATCGGGTGAAGCTTTCTTT. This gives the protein CASTYESGEAFF.

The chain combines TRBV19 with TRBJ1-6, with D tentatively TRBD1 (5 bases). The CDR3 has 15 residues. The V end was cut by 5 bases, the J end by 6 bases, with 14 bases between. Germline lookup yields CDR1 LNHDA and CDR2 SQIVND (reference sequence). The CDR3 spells CASSGSGIGNSPLHF. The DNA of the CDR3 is TGTGCCAGTAGTGGGTCAGGGATCGGTAATTCACCCCTCCACTTT.

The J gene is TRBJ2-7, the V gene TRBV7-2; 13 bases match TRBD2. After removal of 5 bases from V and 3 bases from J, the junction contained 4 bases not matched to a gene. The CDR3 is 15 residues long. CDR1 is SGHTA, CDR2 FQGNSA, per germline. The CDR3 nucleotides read TGTGCCAGCAGCCGGACTAGCGGGGGATTCTACGAGCAGTACTTC. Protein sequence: CASSRTSGGFYEQYF.

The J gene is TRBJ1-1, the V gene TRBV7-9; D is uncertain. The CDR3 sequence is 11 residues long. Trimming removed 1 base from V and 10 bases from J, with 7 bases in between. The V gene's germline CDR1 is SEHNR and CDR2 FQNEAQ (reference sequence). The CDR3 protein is CASSLGATAFF. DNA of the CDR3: TGTGCCAGCAGCTTAGGAGCGACAGCTTTCTTT. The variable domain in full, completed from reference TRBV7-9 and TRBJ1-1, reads DTGVSQNPRHKITKRGQNVTFRCDPISEHNRLYWYRQTLGQGPEFLTYFQNEAQLEKSRLLSDRFSAERPKGSFSTLEIQRTEQGDSAMYLCASSLGATAFFGQGTRLTVV.

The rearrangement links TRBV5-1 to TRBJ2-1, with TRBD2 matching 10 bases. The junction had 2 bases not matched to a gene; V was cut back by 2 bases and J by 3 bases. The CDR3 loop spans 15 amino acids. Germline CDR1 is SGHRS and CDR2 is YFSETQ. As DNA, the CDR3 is TGCGCCAGCAGCTTTATAGCGGGGGGCTACAATGAGCAGTTCTTC. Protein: CASSFIAGGYNEQFF.